Presented here are 9 T cell receptor beta chains from one specimen sequenced in a study of blood T cell repertoires in COVID-19. Method: immunoSEQ multiplex PCR; TCRdb's copy keeps in-frame clones and lacks some. Of some 78,000 clones detected, around 86% appear once; the ten largest clones hold 25% to 30%. Sequencing was carried out using peripheral blood. The receptors were gathered from a man in his fifties or sixties with active or convalescent COVID-19.

The chain uses TRBV5-6 and TRBJ2-1; D is perhaps TRBD2 (5 bases). Germline V CDR1 and CDR2: SGHDT, YYEEEE. The V and J ends lost 1 base and 7 bases respectively, with 9 bases between them. This CDR3 contains 13 residues. The CDR3 sequence is CASSLYPGNEQFF. In DNA, the CDR3 is TGTGCCAGCAGCTTGTACCCGGGGAATGAGCAGTTCTTC.

The chain carries TRBV5-5 and TRBJ1-2; D is possibly TRBD1 (5 bases). The V end was cut by 0 bases, the J end by 4 bases, with 13 bases between. Germline V CDR1 and CDR2: SGHKS, YYEKEE (reference sequence). CDR3 length: 15 amino acids. CDR3 protein: CASSLAAGEFYGYTF. CDR3 DNA: TGTGCCAGCAGCTTGGCCGCGGGGGAGTTCTATGGCTACACCTTC.

The rearrangement uses TRBV5-1 and TRBJ2-2; 10 positions agree with TRBD1. Germline trimming cut 4 bases from V and 3 bases from J; bases unmatched to any gene: 6. Germline V CDR1 and CDR2: SGHRS, YFSETQ. This CDR3 has 16 amino acids. The CDR3 sequence is CASSLGTGEHTGELFF. The CDR3 DNA reads TGCGCCAGCAGCCTGGGGACAGGGGAACACACCGGGGAGCTGTTTTTT.

This rearrangement joins TRBV24-1 to TRBJ1-4, with 10 nucleotides matching TRBD1. The length of the CDR3 is 19 residues. The germline V gene encodes CDR1 KGHDR and CDR2 SFDVKD. V shed 3 bases, J shed 1 base, and the junction held 10 bases outside the gene matches. CDR3 amino acids: CATSDKTRDRGRTNEKLFF. The CDR3 coding sequence is TGTGCCACCAGTGATAAGACCCGGGACAGGGGTCGAACTAATGAAAAACTGTTTTTT.

The chain recombines TRBV18 with TRBJ2-3; 8 bases agree with TRBD2. There are 16 residues in the CDR3. V lost 4 bases to trimming and J lost 2 bases; unmatched junction nucleotides: 8. The germline CDR1 and CDR2 sequences are KGHSH and LQKENI. CDR3 residues: CASSLRGGGTTDTQYF. For the CDR3, the DNA is TGTGCCAGCTCACTCCGAGGCGGGGGGACCACAGATACGCAGTATTTT.

The chain employs TRBV6-5 and TRBJ2-7; TRBD1 matches 9 bases. There are 15 residues in the CDR3. Germline CDR1 MNHEY, CDR2 SVGAGI. Trimming cost V 4 bases and J 2 bases; bases outside gene matches: 6. CDR3 bases: TGTGCCAGCAGTTCGCTCACAGGGGGCCCCTACGAGCAGTACTTC. Translating gives CASSSLTGGPYEQYF.

J is TRBJ2-6 and V is TRBV27; possibly TRBD1 for D (5 bases). Deletions cut 3 bases from V and 0 bases from J, with 6 bases between. Germline CDR1 MNHEY, CDR2 SMNVEV (reference sequence). This CDR3 contains 15 residues. The CDR3 bases are TGTGCCAGCAGTTTGGGGCTCTCTGGGGCCAACGTCCTGACTTTC. It is translated as CASSLGLSGANVLTF.

CDR3 sequence (DNA): TGCAGTGCTAGCGGGGAAGAGACCCAGTACTTC. Translated: CSASGEETQYF. The chain recombines TRBV20-1 with TRBJ2-5; tentative D call: TRBD2 (5 bases). V was pared by 3 bases and J by 3 bases, with 5 bases between. The germline gives CDR1 DFQATT, CDR2 SNEGSKA (reference sequence). CDR3 length: 11 amino acids.

The gene calls are TRBV7-2 and TRBJ2-1, with 12 positions matching TRBD2. The germline V gene has CDR1 SGHTA and CDR2 FQGNSA. Trimming at V came to 2 bases and at J to 8 bases, leaving 7 bases not matched to a gene. The CDR3 spans 16 residues. Here the CDR3 DNA reads TGTGCCAGCAGCTTACGACTAGCGGGGGCCTCTTATGAGCAGTTCTTC. Amino acid sequence: CASSLRLAGASYEQFF. Together with reference TRBV7-2 and TRBJ2-1, the CDR3 gives the full variable domain: GAGVSQSPSNKVTEKGKDVELRCDPISGHTALYWYRQSLGQGLEFLIYFQGNSAPDKSGLPSDRFSAERTGGSVSTLTIQRTQQEDSAVYLCASSLRLAGASYEQFFGPGTRLTVL.